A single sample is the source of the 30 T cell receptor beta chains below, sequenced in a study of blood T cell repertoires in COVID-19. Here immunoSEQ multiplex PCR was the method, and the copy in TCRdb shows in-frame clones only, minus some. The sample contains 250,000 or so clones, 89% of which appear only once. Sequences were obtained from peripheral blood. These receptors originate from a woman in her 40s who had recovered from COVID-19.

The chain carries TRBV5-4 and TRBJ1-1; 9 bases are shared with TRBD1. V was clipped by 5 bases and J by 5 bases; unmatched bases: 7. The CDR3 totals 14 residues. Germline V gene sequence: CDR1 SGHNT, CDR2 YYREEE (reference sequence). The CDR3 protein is CASRNGQGKTEAFF. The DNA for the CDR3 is TGTGCCAGCAGAAATGGACAGGGGAAGACTGAAGCTTTCTTT.

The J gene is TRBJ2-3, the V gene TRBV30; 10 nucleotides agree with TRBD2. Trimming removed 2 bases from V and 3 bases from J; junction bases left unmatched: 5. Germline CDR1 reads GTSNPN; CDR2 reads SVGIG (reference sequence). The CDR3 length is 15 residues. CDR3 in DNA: TGTGCCTGGAGTCGGCTAGCGGGAGCGACAGATACGCAGTATTTT. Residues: CAWSRLAGATDTQYF.

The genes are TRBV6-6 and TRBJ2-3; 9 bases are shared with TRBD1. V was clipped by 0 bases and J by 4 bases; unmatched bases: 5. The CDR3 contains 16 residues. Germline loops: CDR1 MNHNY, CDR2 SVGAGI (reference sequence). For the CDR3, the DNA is TGTGCCAGCAGTTACTCGGACAGGGGAGGCGCAGATACGCAGTATTTT. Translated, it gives CASSYSDRGGADTQYF.

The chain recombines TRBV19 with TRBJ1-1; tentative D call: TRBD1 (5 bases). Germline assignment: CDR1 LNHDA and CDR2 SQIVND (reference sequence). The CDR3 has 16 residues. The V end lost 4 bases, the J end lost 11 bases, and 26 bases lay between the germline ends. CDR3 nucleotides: TGTGCCAGTAGTACACCTCCTCCTATTCTACCCTCAGGGGCTTTCTTT. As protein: CASSTPPPILPSGAFF.

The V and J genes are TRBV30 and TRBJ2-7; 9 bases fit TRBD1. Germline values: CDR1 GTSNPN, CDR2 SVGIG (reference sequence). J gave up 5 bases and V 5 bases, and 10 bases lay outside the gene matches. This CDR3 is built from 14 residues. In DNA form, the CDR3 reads TGTGCCTGGGGGACAGGGAGCATCTGGGACGAGCAGTACTTC. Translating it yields CAWGTGSIWDEQYF.

In nucleotides, the CDR3 is TGCAGTGCTAGTAGCGGGAGGGCCCTTTCCGAGCAGTACTTC. Amino acids: CSASSGRALSEQYF. The rearrangement links TRBV20-1 to TRBJ2-7; 11 nucleotides line up with TRBD2. Germline V CDR1 and CDR2: DFQATT, SNEGSKA (reference sequence). The V and J ends lost 3 bases and 6 bases, in that order; junction bases with no gene match: 7. The CDR3 has 14 residues.

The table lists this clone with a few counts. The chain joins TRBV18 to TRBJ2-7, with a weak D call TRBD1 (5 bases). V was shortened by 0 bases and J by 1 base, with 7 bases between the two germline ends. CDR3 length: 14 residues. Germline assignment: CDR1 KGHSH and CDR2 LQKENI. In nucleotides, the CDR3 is TGTGCCAGCTCACCACCGGGGCATTCCTACGAGCAGTACTTC. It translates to CASSPPGHSYEQYF.

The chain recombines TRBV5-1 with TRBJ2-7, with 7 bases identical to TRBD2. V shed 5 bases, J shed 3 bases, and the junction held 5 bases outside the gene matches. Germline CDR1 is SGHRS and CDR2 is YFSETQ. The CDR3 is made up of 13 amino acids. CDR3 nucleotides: TGCGCCAGCAGGGCCGGGACTAACTACGAGCAGTACTTC. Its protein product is CASRAGTNYEQYF.

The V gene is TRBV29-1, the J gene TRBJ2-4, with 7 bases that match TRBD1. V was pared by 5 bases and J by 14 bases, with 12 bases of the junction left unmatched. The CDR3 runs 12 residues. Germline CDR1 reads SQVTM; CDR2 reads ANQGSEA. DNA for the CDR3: TGCAGCGTTTCTGTGTTCCAGGGGGTCAAGTACTTC. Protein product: CSVSVFQGVKYF.

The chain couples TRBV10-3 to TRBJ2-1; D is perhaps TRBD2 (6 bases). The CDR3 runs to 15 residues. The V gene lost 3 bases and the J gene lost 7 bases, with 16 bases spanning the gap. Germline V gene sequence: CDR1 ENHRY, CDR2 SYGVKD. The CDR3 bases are TGTGCCATCAGTGAAGCTGGGTTAGCGGAGAATGAGCAGTTCTTC. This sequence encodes CAISEAGLAENEQFF.

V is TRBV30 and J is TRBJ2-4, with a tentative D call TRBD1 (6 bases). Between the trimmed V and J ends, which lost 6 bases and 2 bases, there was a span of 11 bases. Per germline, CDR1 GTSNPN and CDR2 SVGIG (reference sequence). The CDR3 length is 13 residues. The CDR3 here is CACSQGSKNIQYF. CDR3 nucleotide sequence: TGTGCCTGTTCGCAGGGGTCCAAAAACATTCAGTACTTC.

The CDR3 loop reads CASSPRQGLEETQYF. The CDR3 DNA sequence: TGTGCCAGCTCCCCCCGACAGGGTCTAGAGGAGACCCAGTACTTC. V is TRBV18 and J is TRBJ2-5, with TRBD1 matching 7 bases. The CDR3 is 15 residues long. After removal of 6 bases from V and 5 bases from J, the junction contained 12 bases not matched to a gene. Germline lookup yields CDR1 KGHSH and CDR2 LQKENI. The whole variable domain, remainder taken from reference TRBV18 and TRBJ2-5, is NAGVMQNPRHLVRRRGQEARLRCSPMKGHSHVYWYRQLPEEGLKFMVYLQKENIIDESGMPKERFSAEFPKEGPSILRIQQVVRGDSAAYFCASSPRQGLEETQYFGPGTRLLVL.

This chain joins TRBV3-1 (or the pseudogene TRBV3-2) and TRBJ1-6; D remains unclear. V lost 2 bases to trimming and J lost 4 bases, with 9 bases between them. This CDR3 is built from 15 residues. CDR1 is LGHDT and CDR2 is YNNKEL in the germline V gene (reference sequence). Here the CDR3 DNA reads TGTGCCAGCAGCCAAACGACACCTTATAATTCACCCCTCCACTTT. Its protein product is CASSQTTPYNSPLHF.

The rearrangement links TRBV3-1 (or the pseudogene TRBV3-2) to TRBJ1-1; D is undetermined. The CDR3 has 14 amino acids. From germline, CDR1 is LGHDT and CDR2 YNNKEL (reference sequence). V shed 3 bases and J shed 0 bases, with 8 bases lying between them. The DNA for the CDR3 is TGTGCCAGCAGCCACAGAAACATGAACACTGAAGCTTTCTTT. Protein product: CASSHRNMNTEAFF.

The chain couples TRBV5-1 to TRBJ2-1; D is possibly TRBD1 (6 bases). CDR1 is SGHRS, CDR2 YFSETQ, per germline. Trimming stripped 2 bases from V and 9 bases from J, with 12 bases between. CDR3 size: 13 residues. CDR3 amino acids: CASSLLPTGEQFF. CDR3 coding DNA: TGCGCCAGCAGCTTACTTCCGACAGGTGAGCAGTTCTTC.

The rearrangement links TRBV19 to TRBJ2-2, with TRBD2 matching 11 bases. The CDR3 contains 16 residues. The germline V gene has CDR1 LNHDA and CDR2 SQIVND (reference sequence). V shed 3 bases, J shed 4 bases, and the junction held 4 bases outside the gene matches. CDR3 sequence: CASSIGLAGGTGELFF. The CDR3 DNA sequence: TGTGCCAGTAGTATTGGCCTAGCGGGAGGCACCGGGGAGCTGTTTTTT.

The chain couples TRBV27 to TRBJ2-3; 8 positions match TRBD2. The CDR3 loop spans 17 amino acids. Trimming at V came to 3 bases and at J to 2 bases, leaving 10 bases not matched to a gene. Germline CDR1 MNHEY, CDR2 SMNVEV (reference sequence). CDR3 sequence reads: CASSFNGAGVSTDTQYF. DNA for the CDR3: TGTGCCAGCAGTTTTAATGGAGCGGGAGTTTCCACAGATACGCAGTATTTT.

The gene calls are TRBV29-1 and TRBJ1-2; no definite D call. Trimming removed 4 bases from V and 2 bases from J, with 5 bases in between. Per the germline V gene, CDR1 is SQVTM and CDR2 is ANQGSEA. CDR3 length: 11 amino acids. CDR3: CSVVQNYGYTF. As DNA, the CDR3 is TGCAGCGTTGTCCAGAACTATGGCTACACCTTC.

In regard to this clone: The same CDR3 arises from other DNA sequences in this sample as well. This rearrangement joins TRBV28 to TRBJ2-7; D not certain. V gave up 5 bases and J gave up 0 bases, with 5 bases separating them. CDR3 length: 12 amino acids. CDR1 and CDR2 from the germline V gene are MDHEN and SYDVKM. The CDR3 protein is CASSPFSYEQYF. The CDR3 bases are TGTGCCAGCAGTCCCTTCTCCTACGAGCAGTACTTC.

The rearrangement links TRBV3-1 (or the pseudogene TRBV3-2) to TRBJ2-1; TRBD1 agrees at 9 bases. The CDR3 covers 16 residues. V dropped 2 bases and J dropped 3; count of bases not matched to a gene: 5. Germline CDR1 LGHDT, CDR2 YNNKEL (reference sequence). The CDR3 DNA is TGTGCCAGCAGCCAAATATTGACAGGGGGCTACAATGAGCAGTTCTTC. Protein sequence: CASSQILTGGYNEQFF.

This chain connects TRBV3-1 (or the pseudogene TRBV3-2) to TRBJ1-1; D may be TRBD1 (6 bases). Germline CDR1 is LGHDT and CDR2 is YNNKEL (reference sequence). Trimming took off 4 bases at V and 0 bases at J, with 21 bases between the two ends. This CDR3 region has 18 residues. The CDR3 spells CASSPSLGRGWVNTEAFF. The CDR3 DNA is TGTGCCAGCAGCCCCAGCCTGGGCAGGGGATGGGTGAACACTGAAGCTTTCTTT.

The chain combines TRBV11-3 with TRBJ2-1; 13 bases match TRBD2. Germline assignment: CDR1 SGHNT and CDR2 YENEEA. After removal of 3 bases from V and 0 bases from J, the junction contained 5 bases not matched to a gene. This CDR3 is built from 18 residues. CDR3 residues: CASSLGTSGKSSYNEQFF. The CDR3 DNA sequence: TGTGCCAGCAGCTTGGGGACTAGCGGGAAAAGCTCCTACAATGAGCAGTTCTTC.

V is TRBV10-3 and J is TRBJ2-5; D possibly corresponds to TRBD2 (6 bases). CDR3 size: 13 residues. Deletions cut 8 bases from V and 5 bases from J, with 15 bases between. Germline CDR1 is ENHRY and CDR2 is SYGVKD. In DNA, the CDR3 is TGTGCCATCTCGGGGGAGTCGGAGGAGACCCAGTACTTC. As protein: CAISGESEETQYF.

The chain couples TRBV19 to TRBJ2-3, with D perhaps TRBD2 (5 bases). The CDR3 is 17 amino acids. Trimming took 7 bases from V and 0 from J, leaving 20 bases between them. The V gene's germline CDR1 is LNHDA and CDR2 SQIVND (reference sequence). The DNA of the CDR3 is TGTGCCAGTAACCAGAGAGGGTGGGATTTTAGCACAGATACGCAGTATTTT. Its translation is CASNQRGWDFSTDTQYF.

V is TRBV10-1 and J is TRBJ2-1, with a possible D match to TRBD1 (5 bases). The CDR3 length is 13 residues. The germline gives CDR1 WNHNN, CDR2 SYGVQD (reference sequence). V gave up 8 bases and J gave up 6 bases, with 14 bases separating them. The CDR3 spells CASQSGQGNEQFF. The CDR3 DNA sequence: TGCGCCAGCCAGTCAGGGCAGGGCAATGAGCAGTTCTTC.

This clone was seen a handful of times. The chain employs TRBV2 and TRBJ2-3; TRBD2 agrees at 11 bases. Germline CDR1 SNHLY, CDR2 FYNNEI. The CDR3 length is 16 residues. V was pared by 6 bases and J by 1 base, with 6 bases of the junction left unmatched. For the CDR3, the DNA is TGTGCCAGCAGCGCCGGGACTAGCGGTCGCACAGATACGCAGTATTTT. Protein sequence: CASSAGTSGRTDTQYF.

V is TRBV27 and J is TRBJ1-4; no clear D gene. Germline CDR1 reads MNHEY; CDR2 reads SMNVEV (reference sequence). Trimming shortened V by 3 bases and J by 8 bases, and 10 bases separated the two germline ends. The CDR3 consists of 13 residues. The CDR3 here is CASSFGVSEKLFF. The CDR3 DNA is TGTGCCAGCAGTTTCGGGGTATCCGAAAAACTGTTTTTT.

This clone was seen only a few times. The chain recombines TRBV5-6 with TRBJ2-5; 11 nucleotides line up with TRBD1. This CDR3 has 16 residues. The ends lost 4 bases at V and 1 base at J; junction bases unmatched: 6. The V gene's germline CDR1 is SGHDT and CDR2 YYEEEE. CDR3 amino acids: CASSNSGQGGQETQYF. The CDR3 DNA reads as TGTGCCAGCAGCAACTCGGGACAGGGGGGCCAAGAGACCCAGTACTTC. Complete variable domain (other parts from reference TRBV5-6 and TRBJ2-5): DAGVTQSPTHLIKTRGQQVTLRCSPKSGHDTVSWYQQALGQGPQFIFQYYEEEERQRGNFPDRFSGHQFPNYSSELNVNALLLGDSALYLCASSNSGQGGQETQYFGPGTRLLVL.

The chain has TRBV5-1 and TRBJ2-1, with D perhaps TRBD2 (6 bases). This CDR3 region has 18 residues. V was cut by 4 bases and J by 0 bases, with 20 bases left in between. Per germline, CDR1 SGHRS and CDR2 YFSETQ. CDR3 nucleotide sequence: TGCGCCAGCAGCCAGCCTGGGACTTTTCGAGGCTCCTACAATGAGCAGTTCTTC. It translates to CASSQPGTFRGSYNEQFF.

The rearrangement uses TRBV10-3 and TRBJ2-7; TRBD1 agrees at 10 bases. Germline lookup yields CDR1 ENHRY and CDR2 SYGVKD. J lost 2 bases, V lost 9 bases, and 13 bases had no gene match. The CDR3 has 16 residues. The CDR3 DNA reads TGTGCCATTATGACCTTTCGGGACAGGGGAACCTACGAGCAGTACTTC. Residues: CAIMTFRDRGTYEQYF.